The clone carrying this T cell receptor beta chain has more than one count but fewer than ten. This specimen comes from a study of blood T cell repertoires in COVID-19. At the level of the study: Acute-phase and convalescent COVID-19 samples originated in the United States, Italy and Spain. The analysed material was cDNA or gDNA that came from T cells, B-cell-depleted T cells, or PBMCs.

CDR3 size: 15 residues. Trimming cost V 2 bases and J 2 bases; bases outside gene matches: 5. CDR1 is SGHTA, CDR2 FQGNSA, per germline. In the original workflow: Reference gene primer amplification yielded estimated nucleated cell counts. The protocol was immunoSEQ multiplex PCR, while the TCRdb copy is restricted to in-frame clones and leaves out a portion. That table is the source of V, J and clone size, and D and trimming were worked out from the DNA. The repertoire holds about 140,000 clones, with 81% as singletons. The sequenced material came from peripheral blood. The TCR sequence derives from a human donor in a cohort sampled during active COVID-19. The chain recombines TRBV7-2 with TRBJ1-1; 7 bases match TRBD1. The CDR3 spells CASSLTGQTNTEAFF. As DNA, the CDR3 is TGTGCCAGCAGCTTAACGGGACAGACCAACACTGAAGCTTTCTTT.